The rows below give T cell receptor beta chains drawn from one sample of a study of Ad26.COV2.S vaccination and SARS-CoV-2 variants. The protocol was immunoSEQ multiplex PCR, while the TCRdb copy is restricted to in-frame clones and leaves out a portion. The sample comprises 350,000 to 450,000 clones, roughly 87% of which are singletons, and about 3.4% rests with the top ten. The source was peripheral blood, collected in a trial of Ad26.COV2.S vaccine versus placebo. These receptor sequences come from a person between 18 and 60 years old who received the Ad26.COV2.S COVID-19 vaccine or a placebo. CDR3s include the opening cysteine and the closing phenylalanine or tryptophan. The D gene is left open where the match is weak. The size of a clone is reported for some rows only, either as once, few or many, or as a class for expanded clones.

CDR3nt: TGTGCCAGCAGTCCGCGGGACCGCACCTACGAGCAGTACTTC
CDR3aa: CASSPRDRTYEQYF
v_gene: TRBV27
d_gene: -
abundance: -
j_gene: TRBJ2-7

CDR3nt: TGTGCCAGCAGTGTAGGTGCCGGGGCCTACGATGGCTACACCTTC
CDR3aa: CASSVGAGAYDGYTF
v_gene: TRBV2
d_gene: -
abundance: -
j_gene: TRBJ1-2

CDR3nt: TGTGCCAGCTCACCCGGATCTGGGAGACACGAGCAGTACTTC
CDR3aa: CASSPGSGRHEQYF
v_gene: TRBV18
d_gene: -
abundance: once
j_gene: TRBJ2-7

CDR3nt: TGTGCCAGCAGCTTCGGGGCCATACAGGGGTTGACTGAAGCTTTCTTT
CDR3aa: CASSFGAIQGLTEAFF
v_gene: TRBV11-2
d_gene: TRBD1
abundance: -
j_gene: TRBJ1-1

CDR3nt: TGTGCCAGCAGCTTAGGCCCAGGGGCAACTCAAGAGACCCAGTACTTC
CDR3aa: CASSLGPGATQETQYF
v_gene: TRBV11-2
d_gene: -
abundance: -
j_gene: TRBJ2-5

CDR3nt: TGTGCCAGCAGCTTAGTTCTATGGGGGGGGACCTACGAGCAGTACTTC
CDR3aa: CASSLVLWGGTYEQYF
v_gene: TRBV7-2
d_gene: TRBD2
abundance: -
j_gene: TRBJ2-7

CDR3nt: TGTGCCAGCAGCTTGAGGTCGGCGAGGTTTGGGCTAAGGGTTGAAGCTTTCTTT
CDR3aa: CASSLRSARFGLRVEAFF
v_gene: TRBV11-2
d_gene: -
abundance: -
j_gene: TRBJ1-1

CDR3nt: TGTGCCAGCAGCCAACGGCCCGGGAGCACTGAAGCTTTCTTT
CDR3aa: CASSQRPGSTEAFF
v_gene: TRBV14
d_gene: -
abundance: -
j_gene: TRBJ1-1

CDR3nt: TGTGCCAGCAGCCAAGGGGGGGGACAGAACTATGGCTACACCTTC
CDR3aa: CASSQGGGQNYGYTF
v_gene: TRBV3-1/TRBV3-2
d_gene: TRBD1
abundance: -
j_gene: TRBJ1-2

CDR3nt: TGTGCCAGCAGCTTTTGGGCGGTGGGAGAGCAGTACTTC
CDR3aa: CASSFWAVGEQYF
v_gene: TRBV5-8
d_gene: -
abundance: -
j_gene: TRBJ2-7

CDR3nt: TGTGCCAGCAGCTTGGGCCGGGAAACGGGAGCTTTCTTT
CDR3aa: CASSLGRETGAFF
v_gene: TRBV5-4
d_gene: -
abundance: -
j_gene: TRBJ1-1

CDR3nt: TGTGCCAGCAGTGTCCTCGACCTCAATCAGCCCCAGCATTTT
CDR3aa: CASSVLDLNQPQHF
v_gene: TRBV25-1
d_gene: -
abundance: -
j_gene: TRBJ1-5

CDR3nt: TGTGCCAGCAGTTACTCGACAGGGGTCATCTATGGCTACACCTTC
CDR3aa: CASSYSTGVIYGYTF
v_gene: TRBV6-5
d_gene: TRBD1
abundance: -
j_gene: TRBJ1-2

CDR3nt: TGTGCCAGCCGCTTAGTTATCGGGGAGCTGTTTTTT
CDR3aa: CASRLVIGELFF
v_gene: TRBV7-2
d_gene: -
abundance: -
j_gene: TRBJ2-2

CDR3nt: TGTGCCAGCAGCTTAAGTTGGACAGGGGAAGGCTACACCTTC
CDR3aa: CASSLSWTGEGYTF
v_gene: TRBV7-3
d_gene: TRBD1
abundance: -
j_gene: TRBJ1-2

CDR3nt: TGTGCCAGCAGCTCCGGGACAGTTGATGGCTACACCTTC
CDR3aa: CASSSGTVDGYTF
v_gene: TRBV11-2
d_gene: TRBD1
abundance: -
j_gene: TRBJ1-2

CDR3nt: TGTGCCAGCAGTTTACAAGGCAGTCAGCCCCAGCATTTT
CDR3aa: CASSLQGSQPQHF
v_gene: TRBV27
d_gene: -
abundance: -
j_gene: TRBJ1-5

CDR3nt: TGTGCCAGCAGTATGGCTCCTGGAAACACCATATATTTT
CDR3aa: CASSMAPGNTIYF
v_gene: TRBV28
d_gene: -
abundance: once
j_gene: TRBJ1-3

CDR3nt: TGTGCCAGCAGCTCGGGAGTAGACAATGAGCAGTTCTTC
CDR3aa: CASSSGVDNEQFF
v_gene: TRBV5-4
d_gene: -
abundance: -
j_gene: TRBJ2-1

CDR3nt: TGCAGCGTTGTGGGCAGGGCTAACTATGGCTACACCTTC
CDR3aa: CSVVGRANYGYTF
v_gene: TRBV29-1
d_gene: -
abundance: -
j_gene: TRBJ1-2

CDR3nt: TGTGCCAGCAGCTCAGTAGCAGGAAGTGGCTACACCTTC
CDR3aa: CASSSVAGSGYTF
v_gene: TRBV13
d_gene: -
abundance: -
j_gene: TRBJ1-2

CDR3nt: TGTGCCAGCAGTAAAAGTTACGTACCCAATCAGCCCCAGCATTTT
CDR3aa: CASSKSYVPNQPQHF
v_gene: TRBV6-5
d_gene: -
abundance: few
j_gene: TRBJ1-5

CDR3nt: TGCGCCAGCAGCCCCCTCTTGGCGGGGGGGGCAGATACGCAGTATTTT
CDR3aa: CASSPLLAGGADTQYF
v_gene: TRBV5-1
d_gene: TRBD2
abundance: -
j_gene: TRBJ2-3

CDR3nt: TGTGCCAGCAGCCCCGGGACTAGCGGGGGACAAGAGACCCAGTACTTC
CDR3aa: CASSPGTSGGQETQYF
v_gene: TRBV7-9
d_gene: TRBD2
abundance: -
j_gene: TRBJ2-5

CDR3nt: TGTGCCAGCAGCCATACCGTGGCGCGGGACCGGAGTGAAAAACTGTTTTTT
CDR3aa: CASSHTVARDRSEKLFF
v_gene: TRBV7-9
d_gene: -
abundance: -
j_gene: TRBJ1-4

CDR3nt: TGTGCCACCAGTGATCGGACTAGATCCAATGAGCAGTTCTTC
CDR3aa: CATSDRTRSNEQFF
v_gene: TRBV24-1
d_gene: TRBD2
abundance: -
j_gene: TRBJ2-1

CDR3nt: TGTGCCAGCAGCTTAGGGACCGGGGAGCTGTTTTTT
CDR3aa: CASSLGTGELFF
v_gene: TRBV7-9
d_gene: -
abundance: -
j_gene: TRBJ2-2

CDR3nt: TGCGCCAGCAGCCAAGGGCTCCAGCGCTTATTCTCCTACGAGCAGTACTTC
CDR3aa: CASSQGLQRLFSYEQYF
v_gene: TRBV4-1
d_gene: -
abundance: many
j_gene: TRBJ2-7

CDR3nt: TGTGCCAGCGGTCCTCTGGCGGGACCAGCAGATACGCAGTATTTT
CDR3aa: CASGPLAGPADTQYF
v_gene: TRBV27
d_gene: -
abundance: -
j_gene: TRBJ2-3

CDR3nt: TGTGCCACCAGCAGAGATAAGCAGAGGCGGAACACCATATATTTT
CDR3aa: CATSRDKQRRNTIYF
v_gene: TRBV15
d_gene: -
abundance: -
j_gene: TRBJ1-3

CDR3nt: TGTGCCAGCAGCCAAGACCCCATCCCAGGGACCCAGTACTTC
CDR3aa: CASSQDPIPGTQYF
v_gene: TRBV14
d_gene: -
abundance: -
j_gene: TRBJ2-5

CDR3nt: TGTGCCAGCAGCCAAGAGTCGGGAGGGGAGACCCAGTACTTC
CDR3aa: CASSQESGGETQYF
v_gene: TRBV14
d_gene: TRBD2
abundance: -
j_gene: TRBJ2-5

CDR3nt: TGTGCCAGCAAAGGTCCGGGACAGGCGTATGGCTACACCTTC
CDR3aa: CASKGPGQAYGYTF
v_gene: TRBV6-5
d_gene: TRBD1
abundance: once
j_gene: TRBJ1-2

CDR3nt: TGCGCCAGCAGCCTGGACAGAAGTATCACTGAAGCTTTCTTT
CDR3aa: CASSLDRSITEAFF
v_gene: TRBV5-1
d_gene: -
abundance: -
j_gene: TRBJ1-1

CDR3nt: TGCGCCAGCAGCCAAGAAAAGAGACTAGGCGGTGGCGGGGAGCTGTTTTTT
CDR3aa: CASSQEKRLGGGGELFF
v_gene: TRBV4-1
d_gene: -
abundance: -
j_gene: TRBJ2-2

CDR3nt: TGTGCCAGCAGTGAAGGGCCTAGGGGGTATGAGCAGTTCTTC
CDR3aa: CASSEGPRGYEQFF
v_gene: TRBV6-1
d_gene: -
abundance: -
j_gene: TRBJ2-1

CDR3nt: TGTGCTAGTGGCCTTGGGGACGGCTACGAGCAGTACTTC
CDR3aa: CASGLGDGYEQYF
v_gene: TRBV12-5
d_gene: -
abundance: -
j_gene: TRBJ2-7

CDR3nt: TGTGCCAACGCGCGAGTGCGGGACAGGGGGCCTGGGGCCAACGTCCTGACTTTC
CDR3aa: CANARVRDRGPGANVLTF
v_gene: TRBV27
d_gene: TRBD1
abundance: -
j_gene: TRBJ2-6